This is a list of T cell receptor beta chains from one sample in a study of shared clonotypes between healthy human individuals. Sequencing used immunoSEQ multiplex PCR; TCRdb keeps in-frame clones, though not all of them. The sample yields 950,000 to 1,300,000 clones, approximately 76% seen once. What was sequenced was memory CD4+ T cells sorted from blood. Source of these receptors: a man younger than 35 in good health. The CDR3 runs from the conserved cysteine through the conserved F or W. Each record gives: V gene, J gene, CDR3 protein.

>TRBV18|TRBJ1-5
CASSPGISNQPQHF
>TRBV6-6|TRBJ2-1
CASSYSSQGSFEQFF
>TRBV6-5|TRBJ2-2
CASSPLGVAGELFF
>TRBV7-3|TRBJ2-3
CASSPYGGGPTDTQYF
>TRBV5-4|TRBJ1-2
CASSLGGFGDGYTF
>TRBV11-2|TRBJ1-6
CASSSRQGYNSPLHF
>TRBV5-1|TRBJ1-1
CASSYGGMNTEAFF
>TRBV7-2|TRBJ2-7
CASSSSGGGREQYF
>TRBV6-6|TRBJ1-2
CASSYSQEGYTF
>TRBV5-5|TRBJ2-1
CASSLSLAGVKYNEQFF
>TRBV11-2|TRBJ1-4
CASRQGQAANEKLFF